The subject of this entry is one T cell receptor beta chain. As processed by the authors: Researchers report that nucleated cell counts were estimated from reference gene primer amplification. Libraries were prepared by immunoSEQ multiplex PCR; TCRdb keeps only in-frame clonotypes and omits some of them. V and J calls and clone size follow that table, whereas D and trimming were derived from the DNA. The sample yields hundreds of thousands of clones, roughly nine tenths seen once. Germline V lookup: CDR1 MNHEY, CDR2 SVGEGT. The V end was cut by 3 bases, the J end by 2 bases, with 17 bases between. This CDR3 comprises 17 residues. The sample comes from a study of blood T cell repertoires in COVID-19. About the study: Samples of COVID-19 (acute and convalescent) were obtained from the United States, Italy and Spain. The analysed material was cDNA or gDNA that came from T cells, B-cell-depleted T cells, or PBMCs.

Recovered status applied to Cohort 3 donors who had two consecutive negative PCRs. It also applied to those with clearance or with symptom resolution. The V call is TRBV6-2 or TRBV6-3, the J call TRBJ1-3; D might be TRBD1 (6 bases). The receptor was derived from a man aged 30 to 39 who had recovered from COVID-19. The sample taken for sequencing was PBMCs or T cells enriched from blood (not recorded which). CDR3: CASSYSPRGNTGNTIYF. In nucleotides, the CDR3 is TGTGCCAGCAGTTATAGCCCCAGGGGCAACACTGGAAACACCATATATTTT.